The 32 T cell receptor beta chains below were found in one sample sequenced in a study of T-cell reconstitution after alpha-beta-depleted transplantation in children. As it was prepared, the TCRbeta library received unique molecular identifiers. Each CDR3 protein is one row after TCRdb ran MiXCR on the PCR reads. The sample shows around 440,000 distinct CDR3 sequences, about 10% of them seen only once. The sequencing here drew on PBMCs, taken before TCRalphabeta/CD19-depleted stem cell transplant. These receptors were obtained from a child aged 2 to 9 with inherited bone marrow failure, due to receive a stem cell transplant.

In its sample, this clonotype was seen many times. The CDR3 DNA is TGTGCCAGCAGTTACTCGACTAGCGGGTTCTCCTACAATGAGCAGTTCTTC. Its protein is CASSYSTSGFSYNEQFF. The V and J genes are TRBV6-5 and TRBJ2-1; 10 bases are a match to TRBD2. Trimming removed 0 bases from V and 0 bases from J; junction bases left unmatched: 2. The CDR3 runs to 17 residues. CDR1 MNHEY and CDR2 SVGAGI come from the germline V gene.

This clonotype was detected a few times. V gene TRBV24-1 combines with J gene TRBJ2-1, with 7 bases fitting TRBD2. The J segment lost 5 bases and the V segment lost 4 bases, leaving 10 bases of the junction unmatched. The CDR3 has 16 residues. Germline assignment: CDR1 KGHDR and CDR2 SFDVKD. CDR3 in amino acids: CATSDQTSWKHNEQFF. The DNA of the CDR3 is TGTGCCACCAGTGACCAGACTAGCTGGAAACACAATGAGCAGTTCTTC.

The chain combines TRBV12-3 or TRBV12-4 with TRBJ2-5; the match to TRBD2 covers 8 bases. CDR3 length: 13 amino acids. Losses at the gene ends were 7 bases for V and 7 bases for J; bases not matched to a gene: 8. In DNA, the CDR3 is TGTGCCAGCATATCCTCGGGAGGGGTGACCCAGTACTTC. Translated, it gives CASISSGGVTQYF.

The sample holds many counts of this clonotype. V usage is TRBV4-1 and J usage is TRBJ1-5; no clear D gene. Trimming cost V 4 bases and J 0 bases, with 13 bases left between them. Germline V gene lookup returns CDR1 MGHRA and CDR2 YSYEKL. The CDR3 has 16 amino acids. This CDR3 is CASSRTGPYSNQPQHF. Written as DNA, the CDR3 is TGCGCCAGCAGCCGGACCGGGCCGTATAGCAATCAGCCCCAGCATTTT.

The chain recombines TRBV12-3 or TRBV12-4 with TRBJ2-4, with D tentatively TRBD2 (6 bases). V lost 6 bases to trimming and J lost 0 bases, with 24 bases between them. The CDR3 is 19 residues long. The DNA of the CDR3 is TGTGCCAGCAGCCCACTCCTTTCACATGGGGGACTAGCCAAAAACATTCAGTACTTC. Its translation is CASSPLLSHGGLAKNIQYF.

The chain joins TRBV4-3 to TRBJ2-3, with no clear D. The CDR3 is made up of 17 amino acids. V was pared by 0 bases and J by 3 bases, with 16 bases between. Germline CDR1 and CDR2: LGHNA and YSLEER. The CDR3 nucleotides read TGCGCCAGCAGCCAAGAACGGTACAATGAGGCTACAGATACGCAGTATTTT. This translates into CASSQERYNEATDTQYF.

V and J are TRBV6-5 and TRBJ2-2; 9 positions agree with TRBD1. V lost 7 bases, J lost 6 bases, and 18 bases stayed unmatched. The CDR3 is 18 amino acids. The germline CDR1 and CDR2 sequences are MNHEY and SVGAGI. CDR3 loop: CASTQPPLGQGVSGELFF. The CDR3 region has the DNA TGTGCCAGCACCCAACCCCCTTTGGGACAGGGAGTTTCCGGGGAGCTGTTTTTT.

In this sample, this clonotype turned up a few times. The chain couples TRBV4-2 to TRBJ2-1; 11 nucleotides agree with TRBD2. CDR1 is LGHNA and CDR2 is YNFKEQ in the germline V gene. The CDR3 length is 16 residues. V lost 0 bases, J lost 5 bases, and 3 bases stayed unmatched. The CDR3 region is CASSQDRLAGNNEQFF. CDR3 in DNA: TGTGCCAGCAGCCAAGATAGACTAGCGGGAAACAATGAGCAGTTCTTC.

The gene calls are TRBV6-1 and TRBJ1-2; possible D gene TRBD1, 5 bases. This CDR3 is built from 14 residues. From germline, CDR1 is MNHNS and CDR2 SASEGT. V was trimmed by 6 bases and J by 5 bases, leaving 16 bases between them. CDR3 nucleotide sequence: TGTGCCAGCAGGACACCCGGGACGGTGTATGGCTACACCTTC. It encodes CASRTPGTVYGYTF.

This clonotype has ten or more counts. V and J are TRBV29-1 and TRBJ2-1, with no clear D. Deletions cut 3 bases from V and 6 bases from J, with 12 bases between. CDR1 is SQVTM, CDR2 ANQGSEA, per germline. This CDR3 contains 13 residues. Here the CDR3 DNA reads TGCAGCGTTGACAATCGCCCATCCAATGAGCAGTTCTTC. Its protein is CSVDNRPSNEQFF.

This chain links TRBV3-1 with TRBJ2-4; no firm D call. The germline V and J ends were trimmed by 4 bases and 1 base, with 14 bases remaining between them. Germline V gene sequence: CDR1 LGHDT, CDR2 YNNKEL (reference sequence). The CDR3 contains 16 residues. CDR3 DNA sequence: TGTGCCAGCAGCCCCACCCTTAGTGAGGCCAAAAACATTCAGTACTTC. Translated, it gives CASSPTLSEAKNIQYF.

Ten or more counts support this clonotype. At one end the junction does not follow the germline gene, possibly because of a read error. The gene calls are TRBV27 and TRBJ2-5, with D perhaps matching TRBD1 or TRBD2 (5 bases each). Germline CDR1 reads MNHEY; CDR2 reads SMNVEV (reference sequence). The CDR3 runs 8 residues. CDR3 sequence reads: CASSPGPF. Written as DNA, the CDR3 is TGTGCCAGCAGTCCGGGACCTTTC.

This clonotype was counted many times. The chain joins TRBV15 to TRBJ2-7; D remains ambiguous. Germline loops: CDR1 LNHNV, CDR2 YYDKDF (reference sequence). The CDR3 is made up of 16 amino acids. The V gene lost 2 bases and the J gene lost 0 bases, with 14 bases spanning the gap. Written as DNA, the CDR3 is TGTGCCACCAGCAGACAGGATCCTGCGAGCTCCTACGAGCAGTACTTC. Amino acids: CATSRQDPASSYEQYF.

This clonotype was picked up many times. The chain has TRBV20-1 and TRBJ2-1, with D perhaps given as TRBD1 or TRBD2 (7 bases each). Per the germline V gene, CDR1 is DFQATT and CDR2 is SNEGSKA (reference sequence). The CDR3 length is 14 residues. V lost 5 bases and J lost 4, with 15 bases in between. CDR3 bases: TGCAGTGCTGCCCAGGGGGGGGGGTACAATGAGCAGTTCTTC. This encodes CSAAQGGGYNEQFF.

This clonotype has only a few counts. The CDR3 loop reads CASSSTDRGPAPNYGYTF. CDR3 bases: TGTGCCAGCAGCTCGACAGACAGGGGGCCCGCCCCTAACTATGGCTACACCTTC. V is TRBV11-1 and J is TRBJ1-2; TRBD1 matches at 10 bases. Germline assignment: CDR1 SGHAT and CDR2 FQDESV (reference sequence). The ends lost 4 bases at V and 0 bases at J; junction bases unmatched: 11. CDR3 length equals 18 residues.

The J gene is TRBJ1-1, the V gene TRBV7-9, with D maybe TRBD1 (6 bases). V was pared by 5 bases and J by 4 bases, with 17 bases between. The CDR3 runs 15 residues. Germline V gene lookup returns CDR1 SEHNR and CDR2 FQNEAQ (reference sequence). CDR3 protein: CASSPGWGRGTEAFF. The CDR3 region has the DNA TGTGCCAGCAGCCCCGGTTGGGGGCGCGGCACTGAAGCTTTCTTT.

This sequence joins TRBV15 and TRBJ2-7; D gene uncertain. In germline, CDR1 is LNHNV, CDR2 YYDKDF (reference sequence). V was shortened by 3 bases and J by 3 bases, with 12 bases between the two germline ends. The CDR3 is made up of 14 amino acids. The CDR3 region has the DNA TGTGCCACCAGCAGCCACTCCCCCCTCTACGAGCAGTACTTC. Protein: CATSSHSPLYEQYF.

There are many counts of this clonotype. In DNA form, the CDR3 reads TGCGCCAGCAGTGAGGTGAAGGGTCAAGCTTTCTTT. It translates to CASSEVKGQAFF. J is TRBJ1-1 and V is TRBV10-1, with D hard to call. V lost 2 bases, J lost 9 bases, and 10 bases lay in between. Germline lookup yields CDR1 WNHNN and CDR2 SYGVQD (reference sequence). The CDR3 runs to 12 residues.

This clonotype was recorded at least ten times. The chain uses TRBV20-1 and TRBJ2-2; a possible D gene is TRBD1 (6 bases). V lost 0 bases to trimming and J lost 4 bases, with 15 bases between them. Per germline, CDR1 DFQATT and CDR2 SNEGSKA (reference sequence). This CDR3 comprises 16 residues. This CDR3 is CSARDLAGESTGELFF. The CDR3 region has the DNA TGCAGTGCTAGAGATCTTGCAGGGGAAAGCACCGGGGAGCTGTTTTTT.

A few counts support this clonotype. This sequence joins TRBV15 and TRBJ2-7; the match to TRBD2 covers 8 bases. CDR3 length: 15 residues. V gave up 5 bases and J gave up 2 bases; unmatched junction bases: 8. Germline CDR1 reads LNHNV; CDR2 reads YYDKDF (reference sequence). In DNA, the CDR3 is TGTGCCACCAGCCAACATCGGGAGGGGGCCTACGAGCAGTACTTC. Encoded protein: CATSQHREGAYEQYF. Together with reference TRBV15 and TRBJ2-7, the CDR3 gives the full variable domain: DAMVIQNPRYQVTQFGKPVTLSCSQTLNHNVMYWYQQKSSQAPKLLFHYYDKDFNNEADTPDNFQSRRPNTSFCFLDIRSPGLGDTAMYLCATSQHREGAYEQYFGPGTRLTVT.

DNA of the CDR3: TGTGCCAGCAGCCAAGACCCCCAGGGGCCCGGATCTGGCTACACCTTC. This sequence encodes CASSQDPQGPGSGYTF. This chain uses TRBV4-2 with TRBJ1-2; D may be TRBD1 (6 bases). CDR1 is LGHNA, CDR2 YNFKEQ, per germline. CDR3 length equals 16 residues. V gave up 0 bases and J gave up 7 bases, with 18 bases separating them.

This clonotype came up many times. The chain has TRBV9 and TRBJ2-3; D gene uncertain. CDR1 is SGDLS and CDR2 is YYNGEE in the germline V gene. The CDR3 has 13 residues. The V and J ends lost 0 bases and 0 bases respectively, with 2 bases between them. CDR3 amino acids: CASSVGSTDTQYF. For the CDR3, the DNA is TGTGCCAGCAGCGTAGGCAGCACAGATACGCAGTATTTT.

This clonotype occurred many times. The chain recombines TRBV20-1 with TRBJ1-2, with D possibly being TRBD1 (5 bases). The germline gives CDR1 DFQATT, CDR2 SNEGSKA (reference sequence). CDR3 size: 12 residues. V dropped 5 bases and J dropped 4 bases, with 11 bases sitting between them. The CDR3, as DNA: TGCAGTGCTCCGGACACGCTCTATGGCTACACCTTC. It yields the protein CSAPDTLYGYTF.

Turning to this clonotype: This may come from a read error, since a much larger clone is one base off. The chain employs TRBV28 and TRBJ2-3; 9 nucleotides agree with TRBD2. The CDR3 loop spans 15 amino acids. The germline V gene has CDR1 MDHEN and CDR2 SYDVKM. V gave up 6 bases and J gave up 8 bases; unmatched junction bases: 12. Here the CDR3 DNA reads TGTGCCAGCAGGGGTAGCGGGAGAGTGTCAGGTACGCAGTATTTT. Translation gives CASRGSGRVSGTQYF.

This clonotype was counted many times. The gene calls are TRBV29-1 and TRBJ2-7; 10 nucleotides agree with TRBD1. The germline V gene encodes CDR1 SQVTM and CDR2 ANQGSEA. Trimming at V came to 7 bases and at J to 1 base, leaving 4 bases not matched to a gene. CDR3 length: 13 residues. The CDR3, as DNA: TGCAGCGCGGGGACAGGGGCGTCCTACGAGCAGTACTTC. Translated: CSAGTGASYEQYF.

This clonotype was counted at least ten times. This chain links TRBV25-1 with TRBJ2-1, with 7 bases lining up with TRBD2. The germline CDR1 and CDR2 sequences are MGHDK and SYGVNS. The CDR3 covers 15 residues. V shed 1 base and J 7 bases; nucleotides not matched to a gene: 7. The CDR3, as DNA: TGTGCCAGCAGTGAATTGGGGGAGGGCGGGAATGAGCAGTTCTTC. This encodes CASSELGEGGNEQFF.

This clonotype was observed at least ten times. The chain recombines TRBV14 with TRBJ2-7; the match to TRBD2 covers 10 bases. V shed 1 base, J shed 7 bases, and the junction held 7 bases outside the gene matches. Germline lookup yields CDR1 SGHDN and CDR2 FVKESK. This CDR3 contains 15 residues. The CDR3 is CASSQGPGLADEQYF. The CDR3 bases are TGTGCCAGCAGCCAAGGACCCGGACTAGCGGATGAGCAGTACTTC. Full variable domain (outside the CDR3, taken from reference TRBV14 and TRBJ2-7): EAGVTQFPSHSVIEKGQTVTLRCDPISGHDNLYWYRRVMGKEIKFLLHFVKESKQDESGMPNNRFLAERTGGTYSTLKVQPAELEDSGVYFCASSQGPGLADEQYFGPGTRLTVT.

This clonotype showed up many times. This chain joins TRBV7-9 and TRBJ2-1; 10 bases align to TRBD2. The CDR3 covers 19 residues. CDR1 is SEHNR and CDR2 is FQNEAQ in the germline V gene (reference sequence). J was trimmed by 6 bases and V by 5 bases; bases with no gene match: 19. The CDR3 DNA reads TGTGCCAGCAGCCCCCGGGGGGGGGCTAGCGGGAGTATAGGCAATGAGCAGTTCTTC. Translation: CASSPRGGASGSIGNEQFF.

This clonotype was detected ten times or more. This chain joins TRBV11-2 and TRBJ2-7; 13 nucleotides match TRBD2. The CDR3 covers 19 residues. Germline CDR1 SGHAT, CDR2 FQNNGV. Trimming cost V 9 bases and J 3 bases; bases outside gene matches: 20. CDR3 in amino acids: CASALRTSGSPRQVYEQYF. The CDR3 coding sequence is TGTGCCAGTGCCCTTCGGACTAGCGGGAGCCCCAGACAGGTCTACGAGCAGTACTTC.

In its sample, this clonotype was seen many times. The CDR3 nucleotides read TGTGCCAGCAGCTCACCAGGCGGGACCTACGAGCAGTACTTC. This gives the protein CASSSPGGTYEQYF. The rearrangement joins TRBV7-6 to TRBJ2-7; tentative D call: TRBD2 (6 bases). The CDR3 has 14 amino acids. Trimming shortened V by 4 bases and J by 2 bases, and 12 bases separated the two germline ends. The germline CDR1 and CDR2 sequences are SGHVS and FNYEAQ.

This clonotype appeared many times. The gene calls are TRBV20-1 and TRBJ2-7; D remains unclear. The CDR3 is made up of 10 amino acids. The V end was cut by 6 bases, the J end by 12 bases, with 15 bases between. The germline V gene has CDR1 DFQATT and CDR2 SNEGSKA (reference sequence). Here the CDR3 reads CSAQLPRWYF. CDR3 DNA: TGCAGTGCCCAACTACCCCGATGGTACTTC.

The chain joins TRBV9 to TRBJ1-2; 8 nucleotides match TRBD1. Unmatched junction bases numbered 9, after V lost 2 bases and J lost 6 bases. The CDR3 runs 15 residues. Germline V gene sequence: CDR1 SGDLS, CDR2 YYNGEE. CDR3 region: CASSVLTGQGDGYTF. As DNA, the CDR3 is TGTGCCAGCAGCGTCTTGACTGGACAGGGCGATGGCTACACCTTC.